This TCR beta chain was sequenced in a study of OX40 agonist ivuxolimab in advanced cancers. The method was immunoSEQ multiplex PCR; TCRdb's version includes in-frame clones alone and lacks a portion of them. The data contain approximately 99,000 clones, approximately 95% of them singletons. As concerns this clone: Antigen: not known.

CDR1 and CDR2 (germline): LGHNT, FRNRAP. CDR3 length: 16 residues. Trimming cost V 5 bases and J 2 bases; bases outside gene matches: 11. Study results and limitations: Both blood CD4+ and CD8+ T cells showed clonal growth by week 6 at 0.1 to 3.0 mg/kg. In the 0.1-3.0 mg/kg groups, partial responders showed among the lowest expansion. Average numbers of expanded clones were greater in CD8+ T cells than in CD4+.

This specimen was CD4+ or CD8+ T cells sorted from blood, taken in a trial of the OX40 agonist ivuxolimab. The origin of this receptor is an adult with an advanced solid tumor such as melanoma, head and neck, liver or kidney cancer. The V call is TRBV12-5, the J call TRBJ1-1, with 7 bases that match TRBD1. CDR3: CASGPRQGGYNTEAFF. The CDR3 DNA sequence: TGTGCTAGTGGTCCCCGACAGGGCGGGTATAACACTGAAGCTTTCTTT.